A selection of T cell receptor beta chains follows, all from one sample in a study of T-cell memory formation after mild COVID-19. Each CDR3 protein is one row after TCRdb ran MiXCR on the 5' RACE reads. This table holds more than 150,000 distinct CDR3 sequences, approximately 17% found once. The material sequenced was PBMCs or a T cell subset sorted from them (not recorded which). All receptors come from a young man who had mild COVID-19 (a few samples of this study predate the infection). Cell type and time point are not known. Both conserved end residues are trimmed from each CDR3. Clone size is not always given. Where it is, it says once, few, many or a class for expanded clones.

J: TRBJ2-7; size: few; V: TRBV7-2; CDR3: ASSLVGGGREQY
J: TRBJ1-5; size: -; V: TRBV2; CDR3: ASSEALNSNQPQH
J: TRBJ2-3; size: -; V: TRBV14; CDR3: ASSGGPADTQY
J: TRBJ1-1; size: -; V: TRBV18; CDR3: ASSADRHTEAF
J: TRBJ1-5; size: few; V: TRBV7-2; CDR3: ASSPERGRNQPQH
J: TRBJ2-3; size: once; V: TRBV15; CDR3: ATSRDYEFFGQY
J: TRBJ2-3; size: -; V: TRBV7-9; CDR3: ASSLRLAGAGTQY
J: TRBJ1-1; size: few; V: TRBV20-1; CDR3: SARRAGGGTEAF
J: TRBJ2-2; size: -; V: TRBV29-1; CDR3: SVLTGTANTGELF
J: TRBJ1-1; size: -; V: TRBV12-3/TRBV12-4; CDR3: ASSRGRSEAF
J: TRBJ2-3; size: few; V: TRBV11-2; CDR3: ASSLRARGNTDTQY
J: TRBJ2-1; size: -; V: TRBV5-1; CDR3: ASNPGPGTDYNEQF
J: TRBJ2-5; size: few; V: TRBV20-1; CDR3: SARERTKETQY
J: TRBJ2-1; size: -; V: TRBV9; CDR3: ASKAGDEYNEQF
J: TRBJ2-7; size: few; V: TRBV4-1; CDR3: ASSQVGGRDNYEQY
J: TRBJ1-2; size: many; V: TRBV7-2; CDR3: ASSLDGTDYGYT
J: TRBJ2-3; size: -; V: TRBV2; CDR3: ASTPDGRSTDTQY
J: TRBJ1-1; size: -; V: TRBV28; CDR3: ASGTGSGTEAF
J: TRBJ2-3; size: -; V: TRBV18; CDR3: ASSPQETDTQY
J: TRBJ2-1; size: -; V: TRBV20-1; CDR3: SASKGGVYNEQF
J: TRBJ2-1; size: few; V: TRBV5-1; CDR3: ASSSLLSGGPNEQF
J: TRBJ2-1; size: -; V: TRBV28; CDR3: ASGGGTRSSAEQF
J: TRBJ2-5; size: few; V: TRBV5-1; CDR3: ASSSTLLETQY
J: TRBJ2-3; size: -; V: TRBV6-5; CDR3: ASTPRGDPTDTQY
J: TRBJ2-1; size: few; V: TRBV19; CDR3: ASSTSGGQQF
J: TRBJ2-7; size: many; V: TRBV5-1; CDR3: ASREGQPYEQY
J: TRBJ1-2; size: -; V: TRBV7-3; CDR3: ASSAEPTGFYGYT
J: TRBJ2-5; size: -; V: TRBV7-9; CDR3: ASSTKRLAGGRRPQETQY
J: TRBJ2-2; size: many; V: TRBV19; CDR3: ASSESRAGELF
J: TRBJ2-2; size: few; V: TRBV4-3; CDR3: ASSQDPAGIETGELF
J: TRBJ2-1; size: few; V: TRBV3-1; CDR3: ASSGRAGGQRRGNEQF
J: TRBJ2-6; size: -; V: TRBV28; CDR3: ASRAGAGANVLT
J: TRBJ2-2; size: -; V: TRBV7-9; CDR3: ASSPSTNTGELF
J: TRBJ2-2; size: many; V: TRBV7-2; CDR3: ASKEGGTGELF
J: TRBJ2-3; size: -; V: TRBV6-1; CDR3: ASSVGQGADTQY
J: TRBJ2-1; size: few; V: TRBV10-3; CDR3: ATGGADEQF
J: TRBJ1-6; size: few; V: TRBV7-9; CDR3: ASRRSRDRDDSPLH
J: TRBJ2-5; size: -; V: TRBV5-1; CDR3: ASSPGDSSETQY
J: TRBJ2-3; size: few; V: TRBV6-5; CDR3: ASSYDGGGPADTQY
J: TRBJ2-5; size: -; V: TRBV5-1; CDR3: ASSLDGTSVETQY
J: TRBJ2-1; size: -; V: TRBV6-2/TRBV6-3; CDR3: ASSPISGSGGSDEQF
J: TRBJ1-1; size: -; V: TRBV9; CDR3: ASSVGAGNTEAF
J: TRBJ1-2; size: -; V: TRBV7-9; CDR3: ASSPHRDGYT
J: TRBJ2-3; size: -; V: TRBV2; CDR3: ASSEAWGTDTQY
J: TRBJ2-5; size: many; V: TRBV5-1; CDR3: ASSLTASQETQY
J: TRBJ2-5; size: many; V: TRBV29-1; CDR3: SVGVQETQY
J: TRBJ1-5; size: few; V: TRBV9; CDR3: ASSVEEGTGLNQPQH
J: TRBJ1-2; size: few; V: TRBV7-2; CDR3: ASSAYRDGYT
J: TRBJ2-3; size: -; V: TRBV11-2; CDR3: ASSFSAGGPDTQY
J: TRBJ2-1; size: -; V: TRBV5-1; CDR3: ASRPDSYNEQF
J: TRBJ2-1; size: -; V: TRBV29-1; CDR3: SVSFRGGADEQF
J: TRBJ1-1; size: few; V: TRBV6-5; CDR3: ASSYLISGGTEAF
J: TRBJ2-5; size: -; V: TRBV5-1; CDR3: ASNSGLSGQETQY
J: TRBJ1-2; size: few; V: TRBV12-3/TRBV12-4; CDR3: ASTWGVGGYT